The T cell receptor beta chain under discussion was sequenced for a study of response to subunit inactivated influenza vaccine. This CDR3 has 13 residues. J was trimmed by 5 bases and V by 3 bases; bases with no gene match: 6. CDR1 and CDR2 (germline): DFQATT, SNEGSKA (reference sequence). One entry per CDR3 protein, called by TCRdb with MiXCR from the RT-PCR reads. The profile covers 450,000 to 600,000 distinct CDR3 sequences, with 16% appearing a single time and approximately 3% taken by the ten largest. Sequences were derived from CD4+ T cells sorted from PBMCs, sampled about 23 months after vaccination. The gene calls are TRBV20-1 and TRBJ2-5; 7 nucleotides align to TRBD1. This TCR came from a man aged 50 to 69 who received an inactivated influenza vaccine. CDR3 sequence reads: CSASRGGAETQYF. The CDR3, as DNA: TGCAGTGCTAGTAGAGGGGGCGCGGAGACCCAGTACTTC.